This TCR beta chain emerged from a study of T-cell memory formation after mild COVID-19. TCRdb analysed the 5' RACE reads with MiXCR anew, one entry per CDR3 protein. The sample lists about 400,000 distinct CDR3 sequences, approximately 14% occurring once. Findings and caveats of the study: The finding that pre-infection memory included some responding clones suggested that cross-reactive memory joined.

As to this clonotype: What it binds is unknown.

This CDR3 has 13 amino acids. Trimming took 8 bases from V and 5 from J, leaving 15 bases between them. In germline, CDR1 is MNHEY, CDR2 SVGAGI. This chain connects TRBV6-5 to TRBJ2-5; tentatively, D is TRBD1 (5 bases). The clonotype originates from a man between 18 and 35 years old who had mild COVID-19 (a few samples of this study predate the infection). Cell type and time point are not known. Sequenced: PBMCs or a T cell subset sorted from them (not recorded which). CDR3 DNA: TGTGCCAGCGGCAACAGGTTCAAGGAGACCCAGTACTTC. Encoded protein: CASGNRFKETQYF.